The entry that follows covers one T cell receptor (beta chain) sequence. Each CDR3 protein is one row after TCRdb ran MiXCR on the RT-PCR reads. Found here are around 150,000 distinct CDR3 sequences, 30% of them singletons; the top ten hold 3.2%. This CDR3 has 13 residues. Germline V gene sequence: CDR1 ENHRY, CDR2 SYGVKD. Trimming took 4 bases from V and 6 from J, leaving 10 bases between them. This record comes from a study of patients and donors after allogeneic stem cell transplantation. This clonotype originated in a human donor who was either an allogeneic HSCT recipient or a stem cell or donor lymphocyte infusion donor (not recorded which). It is not recorded whose cells these are; they may come from a transplant donor. Sequencing was carried out using blood, either unsorted or a sorted T cell fraction (not recorded which). V and J are TRBV10-3 and TRBJ2-1; TRBD2 might be the D (5 bases). The CDR3 protein is CAISAPTTNEQFF. The CDR3 nucleotides are TGTGCCATCAGTGCCCCGACTACCAATGAGCAGTTCTTC.